Listed here are 20 T cell receptor beta chains from one sample, sequenced in a study of control samples from healthy donors and cancer patients (dated by TCRdb to 2019 to 2021). Libraries were made using the immunoSEQ multiplex PCR assay. TCRdb stores this immuneACCESS table with in-frame sequences only. Part of the clones is absent; in the studies checked, under half of the shortfall reflects unresolved V genes, and no reason is known for the rest. For this sample the table gives some 200,000 clones, of which over 90% were detected only once. The ten biggest clones cover about 1.4% of the sample. The sequenced sample was blood. These receptors originate from a man aged 50-59 years in good health.

CDR3 loop: CASSLESGSLTEAFF. CDR3 bases: TGCGCCAGCAGCTTGGAGTCCGGGTCGTTAACTGAAGCTTTCTTT. This chain uses TRBV5-1 with TRBJ1-1; D ambiguous. Germline lookup yields CDR1 SGHRS and CDR2 YFSETQ. This CDR3 is 15 amino acids long. Trimming shortened V by 0 bases and J by 5 bases, and 14 bases separated the two germline ends.

The chain is built from TRBV15 and TRBJ2-7, with 7 bases lining up with TRBD1. J lost 0 bases, V lost 2 bases, and 4 bases had no gene match. There are 15 residues in the CDR3. Per the germline V gene, CDR1 is LNHNV and CDR2 is YYDKDF (reference sequence). In DNA, the CDR3 is TGTGCCACCAGCAGACTTCGGGACAGCTCCTACGAGCAGTACTTC. It specifies CATSRLRDSSYEQYF.

The rearrangement joins TRBV30 to TRBJ2-4; no clear D gene. In germline, CDR1 is GTSNPN, CDR2 SVGIG (reference sequence). Trimming took 0 bases from V and 5 from J, leaving 8 bases between them. This CDR3 spans 13 amino acids. CDR3 region: CAWSVLAQNIQYF. CDR3 nucleotides: TGTGCCTGGAGTGTATTAGCTCAAAACATTCAGTACTTC.

The chain is built from TRBV6-1 and TRBJ2-7; D is undetermined. Germline CDR1 is MNHNS and CDR2 is SASEGT. The CDR3 totals 12 residues. V lost 1 base, J lost 9 bases, and 10 bases lay in between. The chain's CDR3 is CASSEGATRQYF. CDR3 in DNA: TGTGCCAGCAGTGAAGGGGCCACGAGGCAGTACTTC.

The chain couples TRBV3-1 (or the pseudogene TRBV3-2) to TRBJ1-2; 8 nucleotides agree with TRBD1. V was pared by 4 bases and J by 8 bases, with 12 bases of the junction left unmatched. Germline V gene data show CDR1 as LGHDT and CDR2 as YNNKEL (reference sequence). The CDR3 is 15 amino acids. The CDR3 DNA follows: TGTGCCAGCAGCCCGACCCGGGACAGGCCGGGGGGCTACACCTTC. Translating it yields CASSPTRDRPGGYTF.

V and J are TRBV19 and TRBJ1-2, with 7 bases lining up with TRBD1. The germline V gene encodes CDR1 LNHDA and CDR2 SQIVND (reference sequence). J lost 4 bases, V lost 5 bases, and 10 bases had no gene match. CDR3 length: 15 amino acids. CDR3 residues: CASSVPGQSFYGYTF. CDR3 nucleotide sequence: TGTGCCAGTAGTGTCCCGGGACAGTCGTTCTATGGCTACACCTTC.

V usage is TRBV6-5 and J usage is TRBJ1-5, with 7 positions matching TRBD1. The CDR3 extends over 14 amino acids. Trimming removed 5 bases from V and 5 bases from J; junction bases left unmatched: 6. Germline lookup yields CDR1 MNHEY and CDR2 SVGAGI. This chain's CDR3 is CASSPNRGDQPQHF. CDR3 nucleotides: TGTGCCAGCAGTCCAAACAGGGGAGATCAGCCCCAGCATTTT.

The genes are TRBV29-1 and TRBJ1-4, with D possibly matching TRBD1 (6 bases). The V gene lost 5 bases and the J gene lost 6 bases, with 16 bases spanning the gap. Germline lookup yields CDR1 SQVTM and CDR2 ANQGSEA. This CDR3 is 14 amino acids long. The CDR3 sequence is CSVSPQQGYEKLFF. CDR3 DNA sequence: TGCAGCGTTTCCCCCCAACAGGGTTATGAAAAACTGTTTTTT.

The V call is TRBV6-5, the J call TRBJ1-2; D call uncertain. The CDR3 is 14 residues long. Trimming cost V 4 bases and J 2 bases, with 11 bases left between them. In germline, CDR1 is MNHEY, CDR2 SVGAGI. The CDR3 loop is CASSLKGGNYGYTF. As DNA, the CDR3 is TGTGCCAGCAGTTTGAAGGGTGGAAACTATGGCTACACCTTC.

The chain is built from TRBV6-5 and TRBJ1-1, with TRBD1 as a possible D gene (5 bases). The CDR3 extends over 15 amino acids. In germline, CDR1 is MNHEY, CDR2 SVGAGI. V lost 5 bases to trimming and J lost 2 bases, with 15 bases between them. CDR3 in DNA: TGTGCCAGCAGTAAAAGGGGCGGATACAACACTGAAGCTTTCTTT. Its protein product is CASSKRGGYNTEAFF.

The chain couples TRBV5-1 to TRBJ1-6, with TRBD1 identical over 8 bases. V trimming: 6 bases; J trimming: 9 bases; junction bases outside the gene matches: 8. This CDR3 spans 14 amino acids. Germline V gives CDR1 SGHRS, CDR2 YFSETQ. This CDR3 is CASTPGQDGSPLHF. CDR3 nucleotides: TGCGCCAGCACACCGGGACAGGACGGTTCACCCCTCCACTTT.

The chain combines TRBV28 with TRBJ1-2, with 8 bases lining up with TRBD1. The CDR3 contains 15 residues. Per germline, CDR1 MDHEN and CDR2 SYDVKM. The trim removed 1 base at V and 8 bases at J, leaving 9 bases unmatched. The CDR3 sequence: CASSLLAQGAWGYTF. The CDR3 region has the DNA TGTGCCAGCAGTTTATTGGCGCAGGGGGCGTGGGGCTACACCTTC.

The CDR3 nucleotides are TGTGCCAGCAGGCGACAGGACAATCAGCCCCAGCATTTT. Its protein is CASRRQDNQPQHF. This chain links TRBV6-5 with TRBJ1-5; TRBD1 is a possible D gene (6 bases). Germline lookup yields CDR1 MNHEY and CDR2 SVGAGI. V was shortened by 6 bases and J by 3 bases, with 9 bases between the two germline ends. The CDR3 extends over 13 amino acids.

The rearrangement uses TRBV6-5 and TRBJ1-1; perhaps TRBD1 as D (5 bases). The CDR3 is made up of 15 amino acids. V was pared by 9 bases and J by 1 base, with 18 bases between. CDR1 and CDR2 from the germline V gene are MNHEY and SVGAGI. The CDR3: CASHYPGRQNTEAFF. CDR3 bases: TGTGCCAGTCACTACCCGGGACGCCAGAACACTGAAGCTTTCTTT.

V and J are TRBV5-8 and TRBJ1-5; D remains unclear. Trimming shortened V by 4 bases and J by 2 bases, and 10 bases separated the two germline ends. The length of the CDR3 is 14 residues. Germline V CDR1 and CDR2: SGHTS, YDEGEE. The CDR3 here is CASSLLVGNQPQHF. CDR3 nucleotides: TGTGCCAGCAGCCTCCTAGTGGGCAATCAGCCCCAGCATTTT.

The V gene is TRBV4-1, the J gene TRBJ1-1; 7 positions match TRBD1. CDR1 is MGHRA, CDR2 YSYEKL, per germline. This CDR3 is built from 15 residues. Losses at the gene ends were 6 bases for V and 1 base for J; bases not matched to a gene: 8. The CDR3 sequence is CASSRQGGSNTEAFF. Here the CDR3 DNA reads TGCGCCAGCAGTAGACAGGGAGGGTCGAACACTGAAGCTTTCTTT.

The rearrangement uses TRBV2 and TRBJ1-1, with D uncertain. From germline, CDR1 is SNHLY and CDR2 FYNNEI. CDR3 length: 12 amino acids. The ends were cut back, 6 bases at V and 2 bases at J, with 7 bases in the middle. The DNA of the CDR3 is TGTGCCAGCAGGCAGGATAACACTGAAGCTTTCTTT. As protein: CASRQDNTEAFF.

The gene calls are TRBV5-1 and TRBJ2-6; 7 bases agree with TRBD1. The J segment lost 6 bases and the V segment lost 3 bases, leaving 6 bases of the junction unmatched. The CDR3 sequence is 15 residues long. Looked up from germline, CDR1 is SGHRS and CDR2 is YFSETQ. The CDR3 region is CASSWSGQEANVLTF. The CDR3, as DNA: TGCGCCAGCAGCTGGTCCGGACAGGAGGCCAACGTCCTGACTTTC.

The chain uses TRBV7-2 and TRBJ2-5, with 7 nucleotides matching TRBD1. CDR1 and CDR2 from the germline V gene are SGHTA and FQGNSA. V gave up 5 bases and J gave up 5 bases; unmatched junction bases: 11. The CDR3 runs to 15 residues. The CDR3 sequence is CASSPRRTGYETQYF. Written as DNA, the CDR3 is TGTGCCAGCAGCCCCCGTCGGACAGGATACGAGACCCAGTACTTC.

The chain is built from TRBV6-1 and TRBJ2-3; 7 bases are shared with TRBD2. The V gene end was trimmed by 0 bases and the J gene end by 2 bases; junction bases not matched to a gene: 5. Germline V gene lookup returns CDR1 MNHNS and CDR2 SASEGT. The CDR3 spans 16 residues. CDR3 protein: CASSEAGGGFTDTQYF. In nucleotides, the CDR3 is TGTGCCAGCAGTGAAGCTGGGGGAGGGTTCACAGATACGCAGTATTTT.